What follows describes a single T cell receptor beta chain. Germline values: CDR1 MGHDK, CDR2 SYGVNS. The V and J ends lost 11 bases and 2 bases, in that order; junction bases with no gene match: 6. This CDR3 is 14 amino acids long. These data originate in a study of CD8 T cells in Susac syndrome. The patients serving as multiple sclerosis controls were treatment-naive. They had stable or active relapsing-remitting disease and fulfilled revised McDonald criteria. The RNA, 0.5 to 1 ug, was put through reverse transcription using random hexamers. Multiplex PCR with immunoSEQ amplified the TCR beta CDR3 across 54 Vbeta and 13 Jbeta. From the immunoSEQ multiplex PCR reads, TCRdb called clonotypes with MiXCR, one entry per CDR3 protein. Of around 130,000 distinct CDR3 sequences listed, 91% are singletons.

This TCR was recovered from a human donor with multiple sclerosis. Input material: CD8+ T cells from PBMCs. The gene calls are TRBV25-1 and TRBJ1-1; 12 bases map to TRBD1. The CDR3 region is CASGTGGSNTEAFF. CDR3 nucleotide sequence: TGTGCCTCCGGGACAGGGGGCTCAAACACTGAAGCTTTCTTT.